The sequence of this TCR beta chain was determined in a study of cytomegalovirus exposure and HLA in healthy donors. Study background: The roughly 110 validation repertoires matched the approximately 700 first-cohort repertoires in platform, a later analysis reported.

Assay used: immunoSEQ multiplex PCR; TCRdb lists only in-frame clones, some missing. The sample includes fewer than 400,000 clones, around 90% seen only once; the top ten take over 0.9%. General study results and limits: Subsequent analysis revealed that first-cohort TCR clusters tended to co-occur in the approximately 120 validation repertoires. Researchers counted 150 to 200 TCR beta chains as cytomegalovirus-associated.

Turning to this clone: Its antigen is as yet unknown.

CDR3 size: 16 residues. Trimming removed 0 bases from V and 1 base from J; junction bases left unmatched: 5. The germline V gene has CDR1 LNHDA and CDR2 SQIVND (reference sequence). The material sequenced was PBMCs. This sequence joins TRBV19 and TRBJ2-7; TRBD1 aligns across 8 bases. The sequence was collected from a man aged 25-45 years in good health and CMV-seronegative. The CDR3, as DNA: TGTGCCAGTAGTATAGATATTACAGGGGGATCCTACGAGCAGTACTTC. Translated: CASSIDITGGSYEQYF.